This entry lists 19 T cell receptor beta chains sequenced from one sample in a study of blood T cell repertoires in COVID-19. The method was immunoSEQ multiplex PCR; TCRdb's version includes in-frame clones alone and lacks a portion of them. This table has approximately 100,000 clones, less than 85% appearing once. Sequenced input: peripheral blood. The origin of the receptors is a human donor in a cohort sampled during active or convalescent COVID-19.

This clone was observed a few times. The V and J genes are TRBV10-3 and TRBJ2-2, with TRBD2 matching over 15 bases. Per the germline V gene, CDR1 is ENHRY and CDR2 is SYGVKD. V was clipped by 3 bases and J by 1 base; unmatched bases: 9. CDR3 length equals 20 residues. The CDR3 reads CAISDPPGLAGGQNTGELFF. As DNA, the CDR3 is TGTGCCATCAGTGACCCGCCGGGACTAGCGGGGGGCCAGAACACCGGGGAGCTGTTTTTT.

This clone has only a few counts. The gene calls are TRBV6-2 or TRBV6-3 and TRBJ2-1; 9 positions agree with TRBD2. The CDR3 is 16 amino acids. Germline V gene data show CDR1 as MNHEY and CDR2 as SVGEGT. J lost 1 base, V lost 3 bases, and 4 bases had no gene match. The CDR3 DNA is TGTGCCAGCAGTTATTTAGCGGGGGTGTCCTACAATGAGCAGTTCTTC. Protein product: CASSYLAGVSYNEQFF.

Concerning this clone itself: The junction shows a germline mismatch at one end, possibly a read error. The chain couples TRBV4-3 to TRBJ2-2, with D perhaps TRBD1 (6 bases). The CDR3 has 16 amino acids. CDR1 LGHNA and CDR2 YSLEER come from the germline V gene. CDR3 coding DNA: TGCGCCAGCAGCCAAGTTAGGGGGTCGAACGCCGGGGAGCTGTTTTTT. It encodes CASSQVRGSNAGELFF.

The CDR3 DNA sequence: TGCGCCAGCAGCCGAGGGACAGGAGACTATGGCTACACCTTC. It encodes CASSRGTGDYGYTF. The J gene is TRBJ1-2, the V gene TRBV4-3; 8 bases map to TRBD1. This CDR3 has 14 residues. CDR1 is LGHNA, CDR2 YSLEER, per germline. With 4 bases clipped from V and 3 bases from J, the junction kept 4 bases outside the gene matches.

CDR3 residues: CASSSQSGNTEAFF. The CDR3 DNA reads TGTGCCAGCAGCTCCCAGTCGGGGAACACTGAAGCTTTCTTT. The V call is TRBV7-2, the J call TRBJ1-1, with D unresolved. The CDR3 is 14 residues long. Trimming removed 4 bases at V and 1 base at J, with 10 bases between. Germline V CDR1 and CDR2: SGHTA, FQGNSA.

The chain links TRBV7-8 to TRBJ2-5, with 11 bases lining up with TRBD1. Trimming took 5 bases from V and 4 from J; bases not matched to a gene: 9. Germline-derived CDR1 and CDR2 are SGHVS and FQNEAQ. The CDR3 is made up of 16 amino acids. CDR3 region: CASSLRTGGFGETQYF. The CDR3 nucleotides read TGTGCCAGCAGCCTAAGGACAGGGGGCTTTGGAGAGACCCAGTACTTC.

The chain is built from TRBV28 and TRBJ2-7; TRBD1 is a possible D gene (5 bases). The germline CDR1 and CDR2 sequences are MDHEN and SYDVKM. This CDR3 region has 15 residues. V shed 4 bases and J shed 1 base, with 14 bases lying between them. CDR3 residues: CASSSTGYNSYEQYF. The DNA for the CDR3 is TGTGCCAGCAGTTCAACAGGTTATAATTCCTACGAGCAGTACTTC.

The chain combines TRBV10-3 with TRBJ2-7, with 10 positions matching TRBD2. The germline V gene has CDR1 ENHRY and CDR2 SYGVKD. The length of the CDR3 is 16 residues. Trimming at V came to 2 bases and at J to 2 bases, leaving 6 bases not matched to a gene. CDR3 sequence: CAISESVAGGPYEQYF. The CDR3 nucleotides read TGTGCCATCAGTGAGAGTGTAGCGGGGGGACCCTACGAGCAGTACTTC.

The chain is built from TRBV10-3 and TRBJ2-7; 10 bases align to TRBD2. This CDR3 contains 13 residues. Germline V lookup: CDR1 ENHRY, CDR2 SYGVKD. Trimming removed 4 bases from V and 5 bases from J; junction bases left unmatched: 2. CDR3 amino acids: CAISALAGDEQYF. DNA of the CDR3: TGTGCCATCAGTGCTCTAGCGGGAGACGAGCAGTACTTC.

This clone was found once. The gene calls are TRBV6-2 or TRBV6-3 and TRBJ2-3; the D gene is possibly TRBD1 (5 bases). The CDR3 length is 15 residues. CDR1 is MNHEY, CDR2 SVGEGT, per germline. V lost 6 bases, J lost 4 bases, and 17 bases lay in between. The CDR3 sequence: CASSPQVLGPDTQYF. The CDR3 DNA sequence: TGTGCCAGCAGCCCACAGGTCTTGGGCCCAGATACGCAGTATTTT.

The V call is TRBV11-2, the J call TRBJ1-1; D ambiguous. Germline V gene data show CDR1 as SGHAT and CDR2 as FQNNGV. The CDR3 extends over 13 amino acids. Deletions cut 5 bases from V and 6 bases from J, with 13 bases between. CDR3: CASSQSSGSEAFF. In nucleotides, the CDR3 is TGTGCCAGCAGCCAGAGCTCGGGTTCTGAAGCTTTCTTT.

J is TRBJ2-7 and V is TRBV7-2; possibly TRBD2 for D (5 bases). Germline-derived CDR1 and CDR2 are SGHTA and FQGNSA. V lost 4 bases and J lost 0, with 10 bases in between. This CDR3 contains 14 residues. In DNA, the CDR3 is TGTGCCAGCAGCTCCTCGGACTTCTCCTACGAGCAGTACTTC. Encoded protein: CASSSSDFSYEQYF.

The chain is built from TRBV15 and TRBJ2-7; D not certain. The V gene lost 0 bases and the J gene lost 2 bases, with 8 bases spanning the gap. The CDR3 contains 14 residues. Germline V gene sequence: CDR1 LNHNV, CDR2 YYDKDF (reference sequence). The CDR3 reads CATSRDLSAYEQYF. In DNA, the CDR3 is TGTGCCACCAGCAGAGATCTGTCAGCCTACGAGCAGTACTTC.

The chain combines TRBV28 with TRBJ2-7, with TRBD1 matching over 7 bases. The CDR3 is 12 amino acids. Germline CDR1 is MDHEN and CDR2 is SYDVKM. V lost 5 bases to trimming and J lost 7 bases; unmatched junction nucleotides: 5. The CDR3 region is CASSDRVREQYF. CDR3 nucleotides: TGTGCCAGCAGTGACAGGGTCCGAGAGCAGTACTTC.

The chain has TRBV5-1 and TRBJ2-5; TRBD2 is a possible D gene (6 bases). The CDR3 contains 16 residues. V dropped 4 bases and J dropped 3 bases, with 19 bases sitting between them. Germline values: CDR1 SGHRS, CDR2 YFSETQ. CDR3 bases: TGCGCCAGCAGCGCCGGGAGTCTAGTACTGGAAGAGACCCAGTACTTC. Protein: CASSAGSLVLEETQYF.

This sequence joins TRBV10-3 and TRBJ1-2, with 8 positions matching TRBD1. Germline values: CDR1 ENHRY, CDR2 SYGVKD. CDR3 size: 13 residues. The V segment lost 6 bases and the J segment 4 bases; nucleotides outside the gene matches: 4. CDR3 amino acids: CAIRAGGSYGYTF. Written as DNA, the CDR3 is TGTGCCATCAGAGCAGGGGGCAGCTATGGCTACACCTTC.

V usage is TRBV5-4 and J usage is TRBJ2-7; D ambiguous. CDR3 length: 13 amino acids. V dropped 1 base and J dropped 3 bases, with 8 bases sitting between them. Germline assignment: CDR1 SGHNT and CDR2 YYREEE (reference sequence). Here the CDR3 DNA reads TGTGCCAGCAGCTTGACAGCAGGCTACGAGCAGTACTTC. Protein product: CASSLTAGYEQYF.

This chain joins TRBV5-1 and TRBJ1-3; D may be TRBD1 (5 bases). Deletions cut 4 bases from V and 0 bases from J, with 11 bases between. The germline gives CDR1 SGHRS, CDR2 YFSETQ. CDR3 length: 15 amino acids. The CDR3 region is CASSRDSSSGNTIYF. CDR3 DNA: TGCGCCAGCAGCCGAGACAGTTCCTCTGGAAACACCATATATTTT. The complete variable domain, with remaining parts taken from reference TRBV5-1 and TRBJ1-3, reads KAGVTQTPRYLIKTRGQQVTLSCSPISGHRSVSWYQQTPGQGLQFLFEYFSETQRNKGNFPGRFSGRQFSNSRSEMNVSTLELGDSALYLCASSRDSSSGNTIYFGEGSWLTVV.

The CDR3 is CASSQDIRLYEQYF. As DNA, the CDR3 is TGTGCCAGCAGCCAAGACATCAGGCTCTACGAGCAGTACTTC. The rearrangement uses TRBV4-2 and TRBJ2-7, with D unresolved. Germline values: CDR1 LGHNA, CDR2 YNFKEQ. The CDR3 totals 14 residues. V gave up 0 bases and J gave up 3 bases, with 9 bases separating them.